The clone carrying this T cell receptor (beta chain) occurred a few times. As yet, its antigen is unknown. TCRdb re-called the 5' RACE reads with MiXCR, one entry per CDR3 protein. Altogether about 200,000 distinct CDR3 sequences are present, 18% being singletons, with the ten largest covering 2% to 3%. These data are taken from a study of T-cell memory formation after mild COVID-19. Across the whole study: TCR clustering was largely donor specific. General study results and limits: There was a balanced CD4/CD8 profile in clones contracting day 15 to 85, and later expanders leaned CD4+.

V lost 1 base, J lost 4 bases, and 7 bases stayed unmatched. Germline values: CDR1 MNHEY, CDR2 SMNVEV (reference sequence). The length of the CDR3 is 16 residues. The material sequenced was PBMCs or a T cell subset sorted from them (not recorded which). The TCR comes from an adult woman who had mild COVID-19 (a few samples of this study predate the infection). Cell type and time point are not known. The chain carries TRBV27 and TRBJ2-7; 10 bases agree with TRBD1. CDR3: CASSLLPGTGEYEQYF. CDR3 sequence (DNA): TGTGCCAGCAGTTTATTGCCCGGGACAGGGGAATACGAGCAGTACTTC.